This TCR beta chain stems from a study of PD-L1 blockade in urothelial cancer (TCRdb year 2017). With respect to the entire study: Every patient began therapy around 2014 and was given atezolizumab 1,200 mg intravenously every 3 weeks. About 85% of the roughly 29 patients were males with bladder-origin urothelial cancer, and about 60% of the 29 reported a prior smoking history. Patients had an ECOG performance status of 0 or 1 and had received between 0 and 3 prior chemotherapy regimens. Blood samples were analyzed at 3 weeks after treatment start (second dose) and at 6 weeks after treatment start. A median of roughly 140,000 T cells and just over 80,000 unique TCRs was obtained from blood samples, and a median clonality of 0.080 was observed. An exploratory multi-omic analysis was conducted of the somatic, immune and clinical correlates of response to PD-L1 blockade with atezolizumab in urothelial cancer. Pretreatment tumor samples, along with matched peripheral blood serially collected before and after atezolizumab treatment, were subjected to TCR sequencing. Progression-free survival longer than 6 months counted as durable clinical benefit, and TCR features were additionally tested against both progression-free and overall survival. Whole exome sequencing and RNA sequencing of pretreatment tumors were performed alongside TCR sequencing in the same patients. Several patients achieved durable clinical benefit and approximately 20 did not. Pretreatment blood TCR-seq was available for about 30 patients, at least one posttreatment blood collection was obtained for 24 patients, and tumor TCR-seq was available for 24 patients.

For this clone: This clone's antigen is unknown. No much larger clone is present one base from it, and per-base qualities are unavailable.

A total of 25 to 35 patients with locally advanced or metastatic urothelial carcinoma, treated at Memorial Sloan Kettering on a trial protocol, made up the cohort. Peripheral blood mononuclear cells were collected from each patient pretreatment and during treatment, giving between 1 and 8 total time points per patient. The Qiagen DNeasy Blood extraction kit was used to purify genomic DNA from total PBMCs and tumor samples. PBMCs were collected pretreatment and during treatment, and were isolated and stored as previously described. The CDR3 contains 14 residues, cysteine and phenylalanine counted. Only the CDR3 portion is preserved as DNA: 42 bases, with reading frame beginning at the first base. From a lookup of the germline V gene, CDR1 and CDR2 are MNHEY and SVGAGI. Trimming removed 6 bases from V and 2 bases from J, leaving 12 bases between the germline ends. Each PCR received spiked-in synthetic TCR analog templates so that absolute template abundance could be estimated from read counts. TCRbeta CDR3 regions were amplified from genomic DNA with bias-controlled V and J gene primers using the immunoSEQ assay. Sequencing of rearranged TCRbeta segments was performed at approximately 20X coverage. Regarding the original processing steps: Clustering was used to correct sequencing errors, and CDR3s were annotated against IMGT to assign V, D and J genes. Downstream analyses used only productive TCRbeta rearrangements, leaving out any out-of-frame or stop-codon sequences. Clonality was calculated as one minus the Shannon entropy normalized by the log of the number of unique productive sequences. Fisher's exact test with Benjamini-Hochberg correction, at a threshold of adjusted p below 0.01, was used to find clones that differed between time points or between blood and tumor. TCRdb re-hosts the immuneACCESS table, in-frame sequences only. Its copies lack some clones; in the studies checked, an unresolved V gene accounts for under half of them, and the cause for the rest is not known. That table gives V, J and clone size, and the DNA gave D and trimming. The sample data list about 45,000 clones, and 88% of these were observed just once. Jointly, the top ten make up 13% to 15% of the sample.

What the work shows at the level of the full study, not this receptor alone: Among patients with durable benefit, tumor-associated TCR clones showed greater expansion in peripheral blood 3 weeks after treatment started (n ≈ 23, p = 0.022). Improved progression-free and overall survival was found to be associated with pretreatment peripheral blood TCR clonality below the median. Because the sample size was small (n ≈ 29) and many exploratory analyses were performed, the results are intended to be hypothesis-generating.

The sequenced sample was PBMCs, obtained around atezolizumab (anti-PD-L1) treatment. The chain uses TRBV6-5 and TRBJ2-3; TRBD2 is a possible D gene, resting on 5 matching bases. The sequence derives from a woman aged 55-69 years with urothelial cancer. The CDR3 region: CASRDRGYTDTQYF. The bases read TGTGCCAGCAGAGACCGGGGATACACAGATACGCAGTATTTT.